The 26 T cell receptor beta chains given below trace back to one sample, sequenced in a study of blood T cell repertoires in COVID-19. TCRdb keeps only in-frame clones here, not all; method: immunoSEQ multiplex PCR. The sample has a few hundred thousand clones, about nine tenths seen once. Material for sequencing was peripheral blood. These TCRs come from a woman in her 50s who had recovered from COVID-19.

This chain links TRBV11-1 with TRBJ2-1, with TRBD2 matching over 8 bases. V trimming: 3 bases; J trimming: 6 bases; junction bases outside the gene matches: 1. The germline CDR1 and CDR2 sequences are SGHAT and FQDESV (reference sequence). CDR3 length: 13 amino acids. The CDR3 here is CASSFGTSNEQFF. As DNA, the CDR3 is TGTGCCAGCAGCTTTGGGACTAGCAATGAGCAGTTCTTC.

The CDR3 nucleotides read TGTGCCAGCAGCGTGGGGCAGTTTTACAATGAGCAGTTCTTC. It codes for CASSVGQFYNEQFF. The chain carries TRBV2 and TRBJ2-1, with TRBD1 as a possible D gene (5 bases). V dropped 6 bases and J dropped 4 bases, with 13 bases sitting between them. Germline V lookup: CDR1 SNHLY, CDR2 FYNNEI. The CDR3 has 14 residues.

This chain links TRBV6-6 with TRBJ1-1, with D perhaps matching TRBD1 (6 bases). The CDR3 length is 14 residues. V lost 0 bases to trimming and J lost 11 bases, with 16 bases between them. CDR1 and CDR2 from the germline V gene are MNHNY and SVGAGI (reference sequence). CDR3 loop: CASSYSTGKFSAFF. CDR3 DNA: TGTGCCAGCAGTTACTCGACAGGAAAATTTAGCGCTTTCTTT.

The rearrangement joins TRBV29-1 to TRBJ2-3, with D possibly matching TRBD1 (5 bases). The CDR3 loop spans 14 amino acids. The V gene lost 5 bases and the J gene lost 6 bases, with 18 bases spanning the gap. Germline values: CDR1 SQVTM, CDR2 ANQGSEA. In DNA, the CDR3 is TGCAGCGTTAAATCAGGGTTGGGAAGGGATACGCAGTATTTT. Protein product: CSVKSGLGRDTQYF.

V is TRBV7-2 and J is TRBJ2-5, with D perhaps matching TRBD1 (7 bases). Trimming pared 5 bases from V and 5 bases from J, leaving 18 bases between. CDR1 and CDR2 from the germline V gene are SGHTA and FQGNSA. This CDR3 has 15 amino acids. In DNA form, the CDR3 reads TGTGCCAGCAGCCCCCACAGGGGAGGTCGGGAGACCCAGTACTTC. Translation gives CASSPHRGGRETQYF.

J is TRBJ1-1 and V is TRBV19, with a possible D match to TRBD1 (6 bases). The CDR3 spans 13 residues. Germline lookup yields CDR1 LNHDA and CDR2 SQIVND (reference sequence). The V gene lost 5 bases and the J gene lost 10 bases, with 17 bases spanning the gap. CDR3 loop: CASSVITGNGAFF. In DNA, the CDR3 is TGTGCCAGTAGTGTAATTACAGGGAATGGAGCTTTCTTT.

V and J are TRBV6-5 and TRBJ2-1; TRBD2 is a possible D gene (5 bases). Germline loops: CDR1 MNHEY, CDR2 SVGAGI. This CDR3 region has 16 residues. V was cut by 4 bases and J by 6 bases, with 19 bases left in between. The CDR3 here is CASSLRGGSGLNEQFF. CDR3 in DNA: TGTGCCAGCAGTTTAAGAGGAGGATCCGGCCTCAATGAGCAGTTCTTC.

The V gene is TRBV9, the J gene TRBJ1-3; D possibly corresponds to TRBD1 (5 bases). The length of the CDR3 is 16 residues. Germline assignment: CDR1 SGDLS and CDR2 YYNGEE. Trimming removed 1 base from V and 0 bases from J, with 11 bases in between. This chain's CDR3 is CASSVTTGISGNTIYF. In nucleotides, the CDR3 is TGTGCCAGCAGCGTAACTACAGGAATCTCTGGAAACACCATATATTTT.

The chain combines TRBV6-2 or TRBV6-3 with TRBJ2-5; no reliable D call. Trimming took off 5 bases at V and 5 bases at J, with 6 bases between the two ends. Germline V gives CDR1 MNHEY, CDR2 SVGEGT. This CDR3 region has 11 residues. DNA for the CDR3: TGTGCCAGCAGTGCAGGCGAGACCCAGTACTTC. This gives the protein CASSAGETQYF.

The rearrangement uses TRBV30 and TRBJ2-1, with D tentatively TRBD1 (5 bases). Germline V gives CDR1 GTSNPN, CDR2 SVGIG (reference sequence). This CDR3 spans 13 amino acids. Trimming shortened V by 2 bases and J by 4 bases, and 9 bases separated the two germline ends. CDR3 amino acids: CAWSRGGYNEQFF. For the CDR3, the DNA is TGTGCCTGGAGTAGGGGTGGATACAATGAGCAGTTCTTC. The whole variable domain, remainder taken from reference TRBV30 and TRBJ2-1, is SQTIHQWPATLVQPVGSPLSLECTVEGTSNPNLYWYRQAAGRGLQLLFYSVGIGQISSEVPQNLSASRPQDRQFILSSKKLLLSDSGFYLCAWSRGGYNEQFFGPGTRLTVL.

The chain joins TRBV11-2 to TRBJ2-5; TRBD2 is a possible D gene (6 bases). The CDR3 has 15 amino acids. The germline V and J ends were trimmed by 1 base and 6 bases, with 15 bases remaining between them. CDR1 and CDR2 (germline): SGHAT, FQNNGV. CDR3 loop: CASSLGGMGGKTQYF. DNA for the CDR3: TGTGCCAGCAGCTTAGGGGGAATGGGGGGTAAGACCCAGTACTTC.

The chain couples TRBV9 to TRBJ2-1, with TRBD2 matching over 14 bases. The length of the CDR3 is 18 residues. Germline CDR1 and CDR2: SGDLS and YYNGEE. Trimming took 3 bases from V and 0 from J; bases not matched to a gene: 5. The CDR3 sequence is CASSAPGLAGGSYNEQFF. The CDR3 DNA follows: TGTGCCAGCAGCGCCCCTGGACTAGCGGGGGGCTCCTACAATGAGCAGTTCTTC.

The genes are TRBV5-6 and TRBJ1-2, with 9 bases that match TRBD1. The CDR3 has 14 amino acids. V lost 3 bases and J lost 8; bases outside the gene matches: 8. Germline lookup yields CDR1 SGHDT and CDR2 YYEEEE. CDR3 region: CASSYRDRALGYTF. The CDR3 region has the DNA TGTGCCAGCAGCTATCGGGACAGGGCTCTCGGCTACACCTTC.

This sequence joins TRBV5-1 and TRBJ2-1; 11 bases match TRBD1. The CDR3 contains 17 residues. V lost 4 bases to trimming and J lost 1 base; unmatched junction nucleotides: 7. Per germline, CDR1 SGHRS and CDR2 YFSETQ. CDR3 in amino acids: CASSGWGTGGSYNEQFF. In DNA form, the CDR3 reads TGCGCCAGCAGCGGATGGGGGACAGGGGGATCCTACAATGAGCAGTTCTTC.

This chain connects TRBV7-9 to TRBJ1-2, with D maybe TRBD1 (6 bases). Trimming shortened V by 3 bases and J by 6 bases, and 17 bases separated the two germline ends. CDR1 is SEHNR, CDR2 FQNEAQ, per germline (reference sequence). This CDR3 is 15 amino acids long. CDR3 amino acids: CASSFGGRGVHGYTF. The CDR3 nucleotides are TGTGCCAGCAGCTTTGGGGGCCGGGGAGTACATGGCTACACCTTC.

The J gene is TRBJ1-2, the V gene TRBV5-1; D remains unclear. Trimming took 0 bases from V and 2 from J, leaving 8 bases between them. The CDR3 is made up of 14 amino acids. In germline, CDR1 is SGHRS, CDR2 YFSETQ. The CDR3 spells CASSLDPGNYGYTF. The DNA of the CDR3 is TGCGCCAGCAGCTTGGATCCAGGAAACTATGGCTACACCTTC.

The chain joins TRBV12-5 to TRBJ2-3; TRBD1 agrees at 8 bases. The CDR3 covers 15 residues. The germline gives CDR1 LGHNT, CDR2 FRNRAP. Trimming cost V 1 base and J 2 bases; bases outside gene matches: 2. The CDR3 region is CASGLGTGHTDTQYF. CDR3 nucleotide sequence: TGTGCTAGTGGTTTGGGGACAGGGCACACAGATACGCAGTATTTT.

V gene TRBV11-1 combines with J gene TRBJ2-7; TRBD2 matches at 9 bases. V shed 8 bases and J 0 bases; nucleotides not matched to a gene: 5. The CDR3 consists of 14 residues. Germline CDR1 reads SGHAT; CDR2 reads FQDESV (reference sequence). DNA for the CDR3: TGTGCCAGCGCAGCGGGAGGCCGCTCCTACGAGCAGTACTTC. This sequence encodes CASAAGGRSYEQYF.

This rearrangement joins TRBV29-1 to TRBJ1-2; D is unresolved. With 4 bases removed from V and 5 bases from J, the gap between germline ends came to 8 bases. The length of the CDR3 is 11 residues. Germline V gene sequence: CDR1 SQVTM, CDR2 ANQGSEA. CDR3: CSVVEAYGYTF. In DNA form, the CDR3 reads TGCAGCGTTGTCGAAGCTTATGGCTACACCTTC. Together with reference TRBV29-1 and TRBJ1-2, the CDR3 gives the full variable domain: SAVISQKPSRDICQRGTSLTIQCQVDSQVTMMFWYRQQPGQSLTLIATANQGSEATYESGFVIDKFPISRPNLTFSTLTVSNMSPEDSSIYLCSVVEAYGYTFGSGTRLTVV.

The CDR3, as DNA: TGCGCCAGCAGCTTGAGCCCTAATGAAAAACTGTTTTTT. Protein: CASSLSPNEKLFF. The chain couples TRBV5-1 to TRBJ1-4, with unresolved D. The V gene's germline CDR1 is SGHRS and CDR2 YFSETQ. The CDR3 length is 13 residues. Trimming removed 1 base at V and 3 bases at J, with 4 bases between. The full variable domain, rest sourced from reference TRBV5-1 and TRBJ1-4, is KAGVTQTPRYLIKTRGQQVTLSCSPISGHRSVSWYQQTPGQGLQFLFEYFSETQRNKGNFPGRFSGRQFSNSRSEMNVSTLELGDSALYLCASSLSPNEKLFFGSGTQLSVL.

A few counts support this clone. J is TRBJ1-2 and V is TRBV7-2; D ambiguous. In germline, CDR1 is SGHTA, CDR2 FQGNSA. The length of the CDR3 is 13 residues. The germline V and J ends were trimmed by 1 base and 4 bases, with 7 bases remaining between them. CDR3 in DNA: TGTGCCAGCAGCTTAGATCTACCCTATGGCTACACCTTC. Protein product: CASSLDLPYGYTF.

This clone showed up just once. The chain has TRBV27 and TRBJ2-1; D unclear. Germline CDR1 and CDR2: MNHEY and SMNVEV (reference sequence). CDR3 size: 14 residues. V dropped 7 bases and J dropped 0 bases, with 10 bases sitting between them. CDR3 nucleotide sequence: TGTGCCAGCATTGCGCGTAGCTCCTACAATGAGCAGTTCTTC. Its protein is CASIARSSYNEQFF.

Concerning this clone: This sample also contains other DNA sequences that code for the same CDR3. The chain recombines TRBV12-3 or TRBV12-4 with TRBJ1-1; D remains ambiguous. Trimming cost V 5 bases and J 2 bases, with 9 bases left between them. The length of the CDR3 is 13 residues. Written as DNA, the CDR3 is TGTGCCAGCAGTCTAGGGCCAAACACTGAAGCTTTCTTT. Amino acid sequence: CASSLGPNTEAFF.

The chain joins TRBV15 to TRBJ2-5; D is undetermined. CDR1 LNHNV and CDR2 YYDKDF come from the germline V gene (reference sequence). V dropped 0 bases and J dropped 5 bases, with 13 bases sitting between them. The CDR3 sequence is 15 residues long. The DNA for the CDR3 is TGTGCCACCAGCAGAGATCCAAGATCTATGGAGACCCAGTACTTC. Residues: CATSRDPRSMETQYF.

CDR3 protein: CASSFGGQGAQPQHF. The CDR3 nucleotides are TGTGCCAGCAGTTTTGGGGGACAGGGTGCTCAGCCCCAGCATTTT. The V call is TRBV27, the J call TRBJ1-5, with TRBD1 identical over 9 bases. CDR1 is MNHEY, CDR2 SMNVEV, per germline (reference sequence). The CDR3 sequence is 15 residues long. J lost 6 bases, V lost 3 bases, and 6 bases had no gene match.

CDR3: CASSSRTDTDTQYF. For the CDR3, the DNA is TGTGCCAGCAGCTCGAGGACAGACACAGATACGCAGTATTTT. The rearrangement joins TRBV7-9 to TRBJ2-3; possible D gene TRBD1, 6 bases. Germline lookup yields CDR1 SEHNR and CDR2 FQNEAQ (reference sequence). The CDR3 loop spans 14 amino acids. V lost 4 bases, J lost 2 bases, and 10 bases lay in between.